A selection of T cell receptor beta chains follows, all from one sample in a study of vaccination and CD4 T cells after COVID-19. TCRdb re-derived calls from the PCR reads in MiXCR, one entry per CDR3 protein. The sample yields about 7,100 distinct CDR3 sequences, roughly 67% seen once. These receptors' antigens are unknown. Sequenced material: CD4+ T cells from blood, cultured in vitro. The receptors originated from a human donor who had recovered from COVID-19. CDR3s include the opening cysteine and the closing phenylalanine or tryptophan.

TRBV7-9,CASSSLTFSGANVLTF
TRBV2,CASSERGLNTGELFF
TRBV20-1,CSAVRTGDYTGELFF
TRBV7-8,CASSFGPRDGSPLHF
TRBV10-3,CAISESWGTGVFGYGYTF
TRBV14,CASSQERGAQHF
TRBV19,CASRPTSGDFYEQYF
TRBV15,CATSRQGGYSNQPQHF
TRBV20-1,CSAHLGGSLTDTQYF
TRBV11-3,CASSLAALPSAYSYEQYF
TRBV7-2,CASSLSGVGNTEAFF
TRBV7-9,CASSLVGRSYEQYF
TRBV27,CASSLYGDRAGNNSPLHF
TRBV6-2/TRBV6-3,CASSLRINYGYTF
TRBV6-1,CASRGGGGPYGYTF
TRBV7-2,CASSLVPSGKEGETQYF
TRBV5-4,CASSPGQGAVTDTQYF
TRBV6-2/TRBV6-3,CASSYSGLAGGQGGLQETQYF
TRBV6-1,CASRKWQQGNQPQHF
TRBV6-1,CASSDRGRTNYGYTF
TRBV2,CASSEDRVNTEAFF
TRBV7-2,CASSYGGTLVQETQYF
TRBV6-2/TRBV6-3,CASRDPIPVDSYGYTF
TRBV20-1,CSARDRLTQQYF
TRBV10-3,CAISELEGTNTEAFF
TRBV10-3,CAISESLGQGSYTF
TRBV20-1,CSAREGSGSQPQHF
TRBV6-1,CASSDRSRDSPLHF
TRBV27,CASSFASPFYNEQFF
TRBV7-2,CASSPSTGTGGGYTF
TRBV15,CATSFHSGSGDTQYF
TRBV20-1,CSAYTGFYGYTF
TRBV6-5,CASSSQGRGYTF
TRBV7-7,CASSLAVYNEQFF
TRBV20-1,CSARGGLSYEQYF
TRBV7-9,CASSRTSGNTIYF
TRBV11-2,CASSSPWLKGRYEQYF